This T cell receptor beta chain came from a study of spatial heterogeneity in lung cancer. As to time point: sample taken at primary tumor resection. Researchers sequenced whole RNA taken from tumor, nontumor lung or frozen PBMC without sorting. Each molecule of TCR cDNA was tagged with one unique molecular identifier. One entry per CDR3 protein, called by TCRdb with MiXCR from the 5' RACE reads. The top ten hold approximately 2.9% of the sample, which has about 52,000 distinct CDR3 sequences, more than 6.5% seen once. General study points: Whereas they appeared in blood less at follow-up, ubiquitous expanded tumor TCRs appeared there more at resection.

For this clonotype: Antigen: not known. Being one base from a much bigger clone, this may be a read error.

This CDR3 region has 13 residues. Looked up from germline, CDR1 is SGHRS and CDR2 is YFSETQ. Trimming left V 8 bases short and J 5 bases short, with 13 bases between. The input for sequencing was PBMCs, taken at surgery. This receptor was obtained from a female donor with early-stage non-small cell lung cancer. The genes are TRBV5-1 and TRBJ2-2; maybe TRBD2 (6 bases). The CDR3 protein is CARSYLATGELFF. The CDR3 DNA reads TGCGCCAGGAGTTACCTAGCGACCGGGGAGCTGTTTTTT.